This T cell receptor beta chain derives from a study of T cell responses to AZD1222 COVID-19 vaccine. Broader study findings: The sample set comprised mostly white British donors with more females, and clonal diversity was possibly underestimated. Of spike-specific TCRs, nearly half reportedly target regions left unmutated in variants.

Concerning this clone itself: Its target is unknown. In the same sample, other DNA sequences code for this CDR3.

Clones were read by immunoSEQ multiplex PCR, and TCRdb kept only the in-frame ones, dropping some. This table has 110,000 or so clones, 85% to 90% appearing once. Second doses were pooled across both intervals (about 4 or about 12 weeks). The CDR3 has 13 residues. Germline assignment: CDR1 SGDLS and CDR2 YYNGEE. V was cut by 0 bases and J by 2 bases, with 5 bases left in between. The genes are TRBV9 and TRBJ1-2; D not certain. The source of this sequence is an adult who received the AZD1222 COVID-19 vaccine. The sample here was peripheral blood, taken 28 days after the second AZD1222 dose. In DNA form, the CDR3 reads TGTGCCAGCAGCGTAGGTGGAAACTATGGCTACACCTTC. Amino acid sequence: CASSVGGNYGYTF.